The clone carrying this T cell receptor (beta chain) has only a few counts. Antigen unknown. The sample belongs to a study of cytomegalovirus exposure and HLA in healthy donors. The PCR employed 60 Vbeta primers together with 13 Jbeta primers. Using immunoSEQ multiplex PCR, the repertoire was profiled, and TCRdb retains in-frame clones only, with some absent. Of about 110,000 clones in the sample, roughly 77% were seen once. Whole-study findings and limits: In a later analysis, compared with equally common non-associated chains, HLA-associated beta chains were more expanded.

The sequenced material came from PBMCs. The TCR comes from a middle-aged man in good health and CMV-seronegative.

Written as DNA, the CDR3 is TGTGCCAGCAGTCCACCGGGGGGGCGTGGCGAGCAGTACTTC. It translates to CASSPPGGRGEQYF. V gene TRBV28 combines with J gene TRBJ2-5; 8 positions agree with TRBD2. The J call may not be correct, given that the DNA end is closer to TRBJ2-7. This CDR3 contains 14 residues. Germline V gene sequence: CDR1 MDHEN, CDR2 SYDVKM.